Given below is one T cell receptor beta chain in context. The table came from immunoSEQ multiplex PCR; TCRdb's copy has only in-frame clones and leaves some out. Of 60,000 or so clones listed, roughly nine tenths are singletons. The data were taken from a study of blood T cell repertoires in COVID-19. This receptor was obtained from an older woman with active COVID-19. Sequenced material: peripheral blood.

The CDR3 loop reads CASSVGGQEKLFF. In DNA, the CDR3 is TGTGCCAGCAGCGTAGGGGGACAGGAAAAACTGTTTTTT. This chain links TRBV9 with TRBJ1-4, with 7 bases that match TRBD1. V shed 0 bases, J shed 8 bases, and the junction held 1 base outside the gene matches. Germline V CDR1 and CDR2: SGDLS, YYNGEE. CDR3 length: 13 residues. Full variable domain (outside the CDR3, taken from reference TRBV9 and TRBJ1-4): DSGVTQTPKHLITATGQRVTLRCSPRSGDLSVYWYQQSLDQGLQFLIQYYNGEERAKGNILERFSAQQFPDLHSELNLSSLELGDSALYFCASSVGGQEKLFFGSGTQLSVL.